The clone carrying this T cell receptor beta chain was seen a handful of times. The length of the CDR3 is 16 residues. The germline gives CDR1 LGHNA, CDR2 YNFKEQ. V lost 1 base and J 4 bases, leaving 16 bases between the germline ends. Profiling relied on immunoSEQ multiplex PCR, and the TCRdb table lists in-frame clones only, not all of them. In the table there are about 660,000 clones, roughly 88% of which are singletons. These data come from a study of shared T cell receptors in the human thymus. This sample was shared with a second study, whose subject was human thymus T cells. This second study says: The source of the thymus tissue was resections taken during corrective heart surgery. Among unrelated individuals, related research reported thymic repertoires that overlapped highly.

This TCR derives from a boy under two years old with a congenital heart defect. The specimen sequenced was thymocytes. The chain combines TRBV4-2 with TRBJ1-1; no firm D call. CDR3 region: CASSQGRGSLSTEAFF. The CDR3 bases are TGTGCCAGCAGCCAAGGCCGGGGAAGCTTGAGCACTGAAGCTTTCTTT.